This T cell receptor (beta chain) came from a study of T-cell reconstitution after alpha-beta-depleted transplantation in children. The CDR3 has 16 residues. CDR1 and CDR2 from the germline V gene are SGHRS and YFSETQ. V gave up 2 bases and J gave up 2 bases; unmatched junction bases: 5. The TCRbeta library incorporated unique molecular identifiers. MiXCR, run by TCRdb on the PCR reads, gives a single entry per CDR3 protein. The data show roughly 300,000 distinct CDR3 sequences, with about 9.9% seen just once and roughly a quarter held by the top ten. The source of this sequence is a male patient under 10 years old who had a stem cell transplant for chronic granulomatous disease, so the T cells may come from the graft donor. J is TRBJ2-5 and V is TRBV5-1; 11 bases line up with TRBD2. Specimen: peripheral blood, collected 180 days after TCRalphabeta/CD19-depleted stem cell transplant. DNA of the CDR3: TGCGCCAGCAGCTTCGGAGCTAGCGGGGGGCAAGAGACCCAGTACTTC. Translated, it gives CASSFGASGGQETQYF.